The present TCR beta chain was sequenced within a study of CD8+CD57+ T cells in acquired aplastic anemia. Turning to the study itself: Sorted CD4+ and CD8+ cells gave a mean 3.2 ug DNA, range roughly 0.2 to 27.4 ug.

This clonotype has just a few counts. The target antigen is unknown. The template used for profiling TCR beta VDJ and CDR3 was genomic DNA. TCRdb ran MiXCR on the reads and lists one entry per CDR3 protein. Of around 200,000 distinct CDR3 sequences in the sample, 65% were seen once. The sequenced patients had an expansion of CD8+CD57+ cells seen by flow cytometry. Severe acquired aplastic anemia affected all patients. Notes on the study in general: Levels of CD8+ Simpson's diversity were not significantly distinct in patients versus controls. There were 25 to 35 CD8+ CDR3 sequences that occurred in both patients and controls.

This receptor was identified in a human donor with aplastic anemia. The sample taken for sequencing was sorted CD4+, CD8+, or CD8+CD57+ T cells (not recorded which) from PBMCs.

The CDR3 protein is CASSYLLGTGQPQHF. In nucleotides, the CDR3 is TGTGCCAGCAGTTATCTGCTTGGGACGGGTCAGCCCCAGCATTTT. The rearrangement links TRBV27 to TRBJ1-5, with D perhaps TRBD1 (5 bases). V was shortened by 4 bases and J by 6 bases, with 16 bases between the two germline ends. CDR1 MNHEY and CDR2 SMNVEV come from the germline V gene (reference sequence). The CDR3 spans 15 residues.